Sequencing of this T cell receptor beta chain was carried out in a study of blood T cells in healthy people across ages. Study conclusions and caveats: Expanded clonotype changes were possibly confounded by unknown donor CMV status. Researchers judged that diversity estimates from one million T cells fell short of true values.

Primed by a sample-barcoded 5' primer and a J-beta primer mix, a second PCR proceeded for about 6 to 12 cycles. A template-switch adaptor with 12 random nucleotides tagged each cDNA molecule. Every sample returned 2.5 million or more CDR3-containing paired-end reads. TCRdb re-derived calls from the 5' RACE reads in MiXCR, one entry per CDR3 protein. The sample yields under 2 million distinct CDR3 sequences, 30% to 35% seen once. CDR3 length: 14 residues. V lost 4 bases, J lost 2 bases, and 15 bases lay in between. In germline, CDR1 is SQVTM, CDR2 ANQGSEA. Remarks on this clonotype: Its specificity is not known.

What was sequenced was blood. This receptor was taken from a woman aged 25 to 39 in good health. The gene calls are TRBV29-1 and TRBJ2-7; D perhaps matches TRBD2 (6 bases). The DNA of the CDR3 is TGCAGCGTTGTCGGGGACTTAAAAACCTACGAGCAGTACTTC. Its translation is CSVVGDLKTYEQYF.